This T cell receptor (beta chain) was observed in a study of cytomegalovirus exposure and HLA in healthy donors. Findings and limits, study-wide: Of the V segments, some could not be distinguished, including TRBV6-2 and TRBV6-3, and were excluded. As a later analysis revealed, most CMV-associated TCR beta chains appeared HLA-restricted.

From germline, CDR1 is MNHNY and CDR2 SVGAGI (reference sequence). Trimming took off 8 bases at V and 2 bases at J, with 14 bases between the two ends. The CDR3 sequence is 14 residues long. Donors showed nominal health when sampled, although they likely had unrecorded immune exposures. The PCR used 60 Vbeta and 13 Jbeta primers. Method: immunoSEQ multiplex PCR; TCRdb's copy keeps in-frame clones and lacks some. The repertoire holds roughly 150,000 clones, about 80% seen once, with roughly 2.3% in the top ten. Remarks on this clone: Antigen specificity is unknown.

This sequence joins TRBV6-6 and TRBJ2-3, with a possible D match to TRBD1 (7 bases). This TCR derives from a man in his thirties or forties in good health and CMV-seronegative. The sample comprised PBMCs. CDR3 DNA: TGTGCCAGCTACCAGGGGGGCTACACAGATACGCAGTATTTT. Translation gives CASYQGGYTDTQYF.